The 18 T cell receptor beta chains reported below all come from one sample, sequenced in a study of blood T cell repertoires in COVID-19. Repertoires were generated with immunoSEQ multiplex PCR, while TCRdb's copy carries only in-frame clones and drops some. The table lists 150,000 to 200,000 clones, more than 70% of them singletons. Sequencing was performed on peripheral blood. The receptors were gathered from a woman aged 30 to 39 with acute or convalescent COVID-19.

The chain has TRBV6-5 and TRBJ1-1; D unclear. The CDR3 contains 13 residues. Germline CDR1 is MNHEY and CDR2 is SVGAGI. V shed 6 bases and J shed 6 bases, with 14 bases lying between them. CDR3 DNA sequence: TGTGCCAGCAGAGGTACGATGGAGGCTGAAGCTTTCTTT. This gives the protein CASRGTMEAEAFF.

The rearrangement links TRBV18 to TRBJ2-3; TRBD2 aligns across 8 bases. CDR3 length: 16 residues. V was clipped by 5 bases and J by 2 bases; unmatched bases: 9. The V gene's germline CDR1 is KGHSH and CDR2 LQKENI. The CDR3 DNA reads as TGTGCCAGCTCAGGAGCGGGAGTAAGGGTCACAGATACGCAGTATTTT. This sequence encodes CASSGAGVRVTDTQYF.

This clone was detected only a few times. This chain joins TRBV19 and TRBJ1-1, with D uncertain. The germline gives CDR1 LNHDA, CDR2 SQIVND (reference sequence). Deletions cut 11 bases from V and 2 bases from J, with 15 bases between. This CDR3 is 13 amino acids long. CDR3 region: CACRFATNTEAFF. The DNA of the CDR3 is TGTGCCTGCCGGTTTGCGACAAACACTGAAGCTTTCTTT.

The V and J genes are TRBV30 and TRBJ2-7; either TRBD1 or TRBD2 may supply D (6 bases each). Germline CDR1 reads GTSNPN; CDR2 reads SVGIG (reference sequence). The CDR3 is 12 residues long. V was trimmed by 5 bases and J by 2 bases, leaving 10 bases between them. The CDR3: CAWAGQPYEQYF. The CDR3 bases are TGTGCCTGGGCGGGACAACCCTACGAGCAGTACTTC.

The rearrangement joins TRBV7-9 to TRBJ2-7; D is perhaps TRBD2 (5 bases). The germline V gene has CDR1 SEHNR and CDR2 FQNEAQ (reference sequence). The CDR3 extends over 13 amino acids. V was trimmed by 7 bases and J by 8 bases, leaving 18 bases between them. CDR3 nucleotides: TGTGCCAGCAATCTAGCCCTCCAAAGTAAGCAGTACTTC. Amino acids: CASNLALQSKQYF. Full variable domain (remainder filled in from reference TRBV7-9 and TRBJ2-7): DTGVSQNPRHKITKRGQNVTFRCDPISEHNRLYWYRQTLGQGPEFLTYFQNEAQLEKSRLLSDRFSAERPKGSFSTLEIQRTEQGDSAMYLCASNLALQSKQYFGPGTRLTVT.

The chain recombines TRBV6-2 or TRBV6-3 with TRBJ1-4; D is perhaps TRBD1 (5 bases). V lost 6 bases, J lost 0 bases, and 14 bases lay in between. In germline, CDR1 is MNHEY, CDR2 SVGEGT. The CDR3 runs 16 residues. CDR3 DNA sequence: TGTGCCAGCAGCCCTGGACACTCTGCAACTAATGAAAAACTGTTTTTT. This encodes CASSPGHSATNEKLFF.

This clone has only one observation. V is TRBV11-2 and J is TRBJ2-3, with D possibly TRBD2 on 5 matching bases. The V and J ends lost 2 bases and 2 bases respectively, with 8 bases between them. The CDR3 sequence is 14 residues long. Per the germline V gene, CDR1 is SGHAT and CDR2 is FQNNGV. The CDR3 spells CASSLRGHTDTQYF. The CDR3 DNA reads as TGTGCCAGCAGCTTAAGAGGGCACACAGATACGCAGTATTTT.

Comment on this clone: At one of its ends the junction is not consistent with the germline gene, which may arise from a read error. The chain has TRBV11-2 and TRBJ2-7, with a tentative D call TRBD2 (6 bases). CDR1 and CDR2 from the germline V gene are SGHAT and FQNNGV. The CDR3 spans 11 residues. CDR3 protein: CASSLDWTKEF. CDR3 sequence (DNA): TGTGCCAGCAGCTTAGATTGGACTAAAGAGTTC.

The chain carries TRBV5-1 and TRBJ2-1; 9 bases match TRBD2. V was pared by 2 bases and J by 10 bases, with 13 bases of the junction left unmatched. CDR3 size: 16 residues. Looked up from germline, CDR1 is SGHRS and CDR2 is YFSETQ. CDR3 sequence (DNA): TGCGCCAGCAGCTTACCTAACCCCGGACTAGCGTGGGAGCAGTTCTTC. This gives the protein CASSLPNPGLAWEQFF.

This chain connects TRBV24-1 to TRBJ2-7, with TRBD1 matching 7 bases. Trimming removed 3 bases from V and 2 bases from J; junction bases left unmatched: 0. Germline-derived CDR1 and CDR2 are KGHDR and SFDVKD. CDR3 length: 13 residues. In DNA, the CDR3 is TGTGCCACCAGTGATGGGACAGCCTACGAGCAGTACTTC. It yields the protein CATSDGTAYEQYF.

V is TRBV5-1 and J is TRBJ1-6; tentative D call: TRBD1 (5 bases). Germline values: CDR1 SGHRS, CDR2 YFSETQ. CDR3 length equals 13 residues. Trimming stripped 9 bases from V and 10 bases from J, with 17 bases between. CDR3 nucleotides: TGCGCCACTCAACAGGAAGTGGGGTCACCCCTCCACTTT. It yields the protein CATQQEVGSPLHF.

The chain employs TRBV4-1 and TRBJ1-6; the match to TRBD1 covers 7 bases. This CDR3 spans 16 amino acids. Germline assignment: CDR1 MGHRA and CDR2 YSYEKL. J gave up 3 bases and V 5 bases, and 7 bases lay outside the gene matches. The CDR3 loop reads CASSLPGTVYNSPLHF. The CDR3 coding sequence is TGCGCCAGCAGCTTACCCGGGACAGTCTATAATTCACCCCTCCACTTT.

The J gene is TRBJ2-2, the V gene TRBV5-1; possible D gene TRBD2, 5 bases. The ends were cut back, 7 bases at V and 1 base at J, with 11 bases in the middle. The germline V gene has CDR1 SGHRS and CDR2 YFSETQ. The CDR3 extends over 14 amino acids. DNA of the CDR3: TGCGCCAGCCTAGGAGCGGAGAACACCGGGGAGCTGTTTTTT. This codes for CASLGAENTGELFF. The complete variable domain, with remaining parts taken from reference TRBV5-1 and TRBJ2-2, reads KAGVTQTPRYLIKTRGQQVTLSCSPISGHRSVSWYQQTPGQGLQFLFEYFSETQRNKGNFPGRFSGRQFSNSRSEMNVSTLELGDSALYLCASLGAENTGELFFGEGSRLTVL.

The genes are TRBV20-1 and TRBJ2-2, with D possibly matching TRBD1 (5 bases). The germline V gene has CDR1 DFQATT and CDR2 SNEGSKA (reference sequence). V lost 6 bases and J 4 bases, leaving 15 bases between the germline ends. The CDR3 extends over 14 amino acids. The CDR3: CSASKGPLTGELFF. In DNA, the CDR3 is TGCAGTGCCAGTAAGGGGCCACTCACCGGGGAGCTGTTTTTT.

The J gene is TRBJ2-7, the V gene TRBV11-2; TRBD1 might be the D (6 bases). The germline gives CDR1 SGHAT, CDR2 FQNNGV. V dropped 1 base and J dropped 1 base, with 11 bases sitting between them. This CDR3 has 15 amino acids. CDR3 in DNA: TGTGCCAGCAGCTTAGGGACAGATCCTTCCTACGAGCAGTACTTC. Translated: CASSLGTDPSYEQYF. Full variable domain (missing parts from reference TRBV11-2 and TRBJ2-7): EAGVAQSPRYKIIEKRQSVAFWCNPISGHATLYWYQQILGQGPKLLIQFQNNGVVDDSQLPKDRFSAERLKGVDSTLKIQPAKLEDSAVYLCASSLGTDPSYEQYFGPGTRLTVT.

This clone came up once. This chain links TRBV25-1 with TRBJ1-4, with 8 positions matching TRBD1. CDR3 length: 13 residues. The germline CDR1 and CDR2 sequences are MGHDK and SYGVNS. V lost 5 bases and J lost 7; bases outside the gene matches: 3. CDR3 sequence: CASSRQGSEKLFF. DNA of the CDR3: TGTGCCAGCAGTCGACAGGGGAGTGAAAAACTGTTTTTT.

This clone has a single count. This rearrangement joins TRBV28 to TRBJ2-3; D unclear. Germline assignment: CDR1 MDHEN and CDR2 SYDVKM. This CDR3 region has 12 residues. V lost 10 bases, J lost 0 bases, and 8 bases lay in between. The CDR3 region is CAIAVSTDTQYF. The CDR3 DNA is TGTGCCATTGCGGTTAGCACAGATACGCAGTATTTT.

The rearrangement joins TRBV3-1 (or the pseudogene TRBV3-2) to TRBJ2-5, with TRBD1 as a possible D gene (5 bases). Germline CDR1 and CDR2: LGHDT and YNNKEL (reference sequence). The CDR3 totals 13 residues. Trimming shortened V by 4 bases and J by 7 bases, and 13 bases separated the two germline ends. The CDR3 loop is CASSLDSRMTQYF. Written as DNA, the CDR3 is TGTGCCAGCAGCCTCGACAGCCGTATGACCCAGTACTTC.